Following are 3 T cell receptor beta chains from one sample sequenced in a study of cytomegalovirus exposure and HLA in healthy donors. Primers for the PCR totalled 60 Vbeta and 13 Jbeta. Sequencing used immunoSEQ multiplex PCR; TCRdb keeps in-frame clones, though not all of them. The table lists 75,000 to 90,000 clones, 65% to 80% of them singletons. The sample taken for sequencing was PBMCs. Receptor source: a human donor in good health.

V is TRBV5-1 and J is TRBJ2-7, with 7 bases aligning to TRBD1. This CDR3 has 15 residues. Germline loops: CDR1 SGHRS, CDR2 YFSETQ. J lost 4 bases, V lost 0 bases, and 7 bases had no gene match. The CDR3 DNA sequence: TGCGCCAGCAGCTTGGAACACGGGACAGTTTACGAGCAGTACTTC. This codes for CASSLEHGTVYEQYF. Full variable domain (missing parts from reference TRBV5-1 and TRBJ2-7): KAGVTQTPRYLIKTRGQQVTLSCSPISGHRSVSWYQQTPGQGLQFLFEYFSETQRNKGNFPGRFSGRQFSNSRSEMNVSTLELGDSALYLCASSLEHGTVYEQYFGPGTRLTVT.

This rearrangement joins TRBV7-2 to TRBJ1-2; 8 bases line up with TRBD1. This CDR3 is built from 14 residues. CDR1 is SGHTA, CDR2 FQGNSA, per germline. The trim removed 5 bases at V and 5 bases at J, leaving 7 bases unmatched. The CDR3 DNA is TGTGCCAGCAGCCAGCAGGGGGCGGAGTATGGCTACACCTTC. Translating it yields CASSQQGAEYGYTF.

The rearrangement joins TRBV7-9 to TRBJ2-4; a possible D gene is TRBD1 (6 bases). The germline CDR1 and CDR2 sequences are SEHNR and FQNEAQ (reference sequence). CDR3 size: 14 residues. The V gene lost 3 bases and the J gene lost 8 bases, with 14 bases spanning the gap. The CDR3 DNA reads TGTGCCAGCAGCTTTACACAGGGTTTTGACATTCAGTACTTC. This gives the protein CASSFTQGFDIQYF.